The 8 T cell receptor beta chains below come from one sample, sequenced in a study of blood T cell repertoires in COVID-19. Libraries were prepared by immunoSEQ multiplex PCR; TCRdb keeps only in-frame clonotypes and omits some of them. The sample lists about 98,000 clones, about nine tenths occurring once. Source material: peripheral blood. Receptor source: a woman between 45 and 65 years old with COVID-19, enrolled during active disease.

This clone was detected only once. The chain carries TRBV24-1 and TRBJ2-2; possible D gene TRBD1, 6 bases. The CDR3 has 17 residues. The germline gives CDR1 KGHDR, CDR2 SFDVKD. V shed 2 bases and J shed 7 bases, with 19 bases lying between them. This CDR3 reads CATSDWSLQGLSGELFF. The CDR3 DNA reads TGTGCCACCAGTGATTGGTCCCTCCAGGGGTTGAGCGGGGAGCTGTTTTTT.

This clone was observed once. The rearrangement joins TRBV21-1 to TRBJ2-7; TRBD1, the table's D call, was not compared with the DNA. TRBV21-1 is recorded as a pseudogene. The CDR3 spans 13 residues. The CDR3 is CASTHRGSDEQYF. CDR3 nucleotides: TGTGCCAGCACCCACAGGGGATCGGACGAGCAGTACTTC.

The rearrangement joins TRBV5-1 to TRBJ1-6, with a possible D match to TRBD1 (6 bases). V was trimmed by 2 bases and J by 8 bases, leaving 14 bases between them. The CDR3 length is 15 residues. CDR1 SGHRS and CDR2 YFSETQ come from the germline V gene. The CDR3 bases are TGCGCCAGCAGCTTACCACAGGGATCGGATTCACCCCTCCACTTT. It specifies CASSLPQGSDSPLHF.

The gene calls are TRBV7-9 and TRBJ1-3; D not certain. V was cut by 4 bases and J by 0 bases, with 7 bases left in between. Looked up from germline, CDR1 is SEHNR and CDR2 is FQNEAQ (reference sequence). The CDR3 consists of 14 residues. CDR3 sequence (DNA): TGTGCCAGCAGCTCAGCCTTCTCTGGAAACACCATATATTTT. It encodes CASSSAFSGNTIYF.

The chain is built from TRBV2 and TRBJ1-4; D not resolved. Germline-derived CDR1 and CDR2 are SNHLY and FYNNEI. CDR3 length equals 14 residues. Trimming removed 3 bases from V and 8 bases from J, with 13 bases in between. The CDR3 spells CASSDLTVREKLFF. The DNA of the CDR3 is TGTGCCAGCAGTGATTTGACGGTGAGGGAAAAACTGTTTTTT.

As DNA, the CDR3 is TGTGCCAGCAGCTTAGGGACAGGGGGCGGCTACACCTTC. It specifies CASSLGTGGGYTF. The chain uses TRBV7-2 and TRBJ1-2, with TRBD1 identical over 11 bases. V lost 1 base, J lost 8 bases, and 0 bases stayed unmatched. Germline assignment: CDR1 SGHTA and CDR2 FQGNSA. The CDR3 loop spans 13 amino acids.

This clone was observed once. The chain recombines TRBV6-1 with TRBJ2-4, with D possibly TRBD2 on 7 matching bases. The V gene lost 3 bases and the J gene lost 7 bases, with 16 bases spanning the gap. Germline V gene lookup returns CDR1 MNHNS and CDR2 SASEGT. This CDR3 comprises 15 residues. As DNA, the CDR3 is TGTGCCAGCAGTGACCCCGGGGGGCCCACGAACATTCAGTACTTC. It is translated as CASSDPGGPTNIQYF.

This chain connects TRBV4-3 to TRBJ1-2; 8 bases are a match to TRBD1. CDR3 length: 16 amino acids. The junction had 7 bases not matched to a gene; V was cut back by 1 base and J by 3 bases. Germline V gene data show CDR1 as LGHNA and CDR2 as YSLEER. The CDR3 DNA reads as TGCGCCAGCAGCCAAGGTCGACAGGGGCTATACTATGGCTACACCTTC. It specifies CASSQGRQGLYYGYTF.